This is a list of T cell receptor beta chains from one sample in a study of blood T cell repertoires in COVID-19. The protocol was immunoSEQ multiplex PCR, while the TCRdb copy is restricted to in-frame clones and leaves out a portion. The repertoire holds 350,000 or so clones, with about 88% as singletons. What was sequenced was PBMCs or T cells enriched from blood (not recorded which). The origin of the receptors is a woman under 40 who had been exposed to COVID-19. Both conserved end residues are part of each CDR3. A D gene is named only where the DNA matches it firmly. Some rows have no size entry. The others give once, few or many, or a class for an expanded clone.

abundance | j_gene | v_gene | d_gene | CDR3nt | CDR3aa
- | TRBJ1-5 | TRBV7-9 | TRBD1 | TGTGCCAGCAGCTTAGAACTTGGGACAGGGGGCTATCAGCCCCAGCATTTT | CASSLELGTGGYQPQHF
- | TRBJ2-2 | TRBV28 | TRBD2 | TGTGCCAGCAGTTTATCCCGGGGCGGGAGGGCCTCCGGGGAGCTGTTTTTT | CASSLSRGGRASGELFF
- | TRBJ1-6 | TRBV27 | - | TGTGCCAGCAGTTCCCAGGGATTCTACTCACCCCTCCACTTT | CASSSQGFYSPLHF
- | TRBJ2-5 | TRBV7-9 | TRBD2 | TGTGCCAGCAGCTTAGATCTGGGGAGGGGCGAGACCCAGTACTTC | CASSLDLGRGETQYF
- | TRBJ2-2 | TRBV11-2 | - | TGTGCCAGCAGCTTAGGAGCTTTGGGGGAGCTGTTTTTT | CASSLGALGELFF
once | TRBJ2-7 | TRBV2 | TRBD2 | TGTGCCAGCAGTGTCGGCTCTAGCGGGTTAATCTACGAGCAGTACTTC | CASSVGSSGLIYEQYF
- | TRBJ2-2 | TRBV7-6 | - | TGTGCCAGCAGCTGGCCCTTTGACACCGGGGAGCTGTTTTTT | CASSWPFDTGELFF
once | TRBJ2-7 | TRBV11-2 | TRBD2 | TGTGCCAGCAGCATGTATGGGACTAGCGGGAGGGCCCACGAGCAGTACTTC | CASSMYGTSGRAHEQYF
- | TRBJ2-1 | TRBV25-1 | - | TGTGCCAGCAGTGAATATGCGGCAAGCTACAATGAGCAGTTCTTC | CASSEYAASYNEQFF
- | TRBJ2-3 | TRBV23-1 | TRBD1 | TGCGCCAGCAGTCACCCCGGACAGGGTACAGATACGCAGTATTTT | CASSHPGQGTDTQYF
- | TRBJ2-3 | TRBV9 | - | TGTGCCAGCAGCGTAGTGGTGTACCGGGAATCCACAGATACGCAGTATTTT | CASSVVVYRESTDTQYF
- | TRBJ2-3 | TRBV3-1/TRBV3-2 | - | TGTGCCAGCAGCCAAGGAGTGTCGCCCGGGGGCACAGATACGCAGTATTTT | CASSQGVSPGGTDTQYF
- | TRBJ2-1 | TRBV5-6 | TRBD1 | TGTGCCAGCAGCACGGACAGGGGCCTCTCCTACAATGAGCAGTTCTTC | CASSTDRGLSYNEQFF
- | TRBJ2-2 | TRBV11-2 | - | TGTGCCAGCAGCTTCGACCGGGGCGGGGAGCTGTTTTTT | CASSFDRGGELFF
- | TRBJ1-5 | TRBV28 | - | TGTGCCAGCAGTTTGTTCGGTAATAGCAATCAGCCCCAGCATTTT | CASSLFGNSNQPQHF
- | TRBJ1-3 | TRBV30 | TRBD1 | TGTGCCTGGAGTCGTATATGGGGGACAGGGGGCTTGGCTGAGACTGGAAACACCATATATTTT | CAWSRIWGTGGLAETGNTIYF
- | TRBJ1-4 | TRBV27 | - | TGTGCCAGCAGTTTGGGTAGCAAACTGTTTTTT | CASSLGSKLFF
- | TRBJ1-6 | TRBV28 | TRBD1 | TGTGCCAGCAGCCCTCGACAGGGGGCGGGGTCACCCCTCCACTTT | CASSPRQGAGSPLHF
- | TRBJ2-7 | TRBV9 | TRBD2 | TGTGCCAGCAGCGTAGGATCGGGGGGCTACGAGCAGTACTTC | CASSVGSGGYEQYF
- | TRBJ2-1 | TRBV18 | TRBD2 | TGTGCCAGCTCACCAACTAGCGGGAGCTCCTACAATGAGCAGTTCTTC | CASSPTSGSSYNEQFF
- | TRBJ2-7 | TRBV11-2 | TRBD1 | TGTGCCAGCAGCTCACGACAGGGTTCCTACGAGCAGTACTTC | CASSSRQGSYEQYF
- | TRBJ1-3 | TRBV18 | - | TGTGCCAGCTCACAGGGGACATTCTCTGGAAACACCATATATTTT | CASSQGTFSGNTIYF
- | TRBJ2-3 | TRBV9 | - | TGTGCCAGCAGCGTAGAAGCCCTAAGCGGTCCACAAGATACGCAGTATTTT | CASSVEALSGPQDTQYF
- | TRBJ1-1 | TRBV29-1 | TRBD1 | TGCAGCGGGGGACAGGGAGTTGAAGCTTTCTTT | CSGGQGVEAFF
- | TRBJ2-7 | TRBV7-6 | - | TGTGCCAGCAGCTTAGCTGGGGACAATCCCTACGAGCAGTACTTC | CASSLAGDNPYEQYF
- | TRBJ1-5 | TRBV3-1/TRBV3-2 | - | TGTGCCAGCAGCCAAGAATCGACAGGAACAAATCAGCCCCAGCATTTT | CASSQESTGTNQPQHF
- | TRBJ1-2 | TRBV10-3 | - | TGTGCCATCAGTGAGTCGCCAGGGTCGGGCTACACCTTC | CAISESPGSGYTF
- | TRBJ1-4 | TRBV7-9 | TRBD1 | TGTGCCAGCAGCATACCCGGACAGGGGGCTTCTGAAAAACTGTTTTTT | CASSIPGQGASEKLFF
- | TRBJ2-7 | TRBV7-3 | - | TGTGCCAGCAGCTTTACCCAGGGTTACGAGCAGTACTTC | CASSFTQGYEQYF
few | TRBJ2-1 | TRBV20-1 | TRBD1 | TGCAGTTCGACAGGGGGCATTGAGCAGTTCTTC | CSSTGGIEQFF
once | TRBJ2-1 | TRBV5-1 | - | TGCGCCAGCAGCTTGGCCGTGGGCGATGAGCAGTTCTTC | CASSLAVGDEQFF
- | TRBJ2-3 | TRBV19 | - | TGTGCCAGTAGAGGGGTCGTTACAGATACGCAGTATTTT | CASRGVVTDTQYF
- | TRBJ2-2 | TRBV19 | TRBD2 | TGTGCCAGTAGGCGACTAGCGGGAGGCACCGGGGAGCTGTTTTTT | CASRRLAGGTGELFF
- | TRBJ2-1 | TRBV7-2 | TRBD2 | TGTGCCAGCAGCTCCCAAGCGGGAGCAAGGTACAATGAGCAGTTCTTC | CASSSQAGARYNEQFF
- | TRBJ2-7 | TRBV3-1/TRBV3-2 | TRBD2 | TGTGCCAGCAGCCAAGATCCCAGCGGGAGGGTCTACGAGCAGTACTTC | CASSQDPSGRVYEQYF
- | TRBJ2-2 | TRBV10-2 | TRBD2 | TGCGCCAGCAGTGAGAATAGCGGGAGTGCAGGGGAGCTGTTTTTT | CASSENSGSAGELFF
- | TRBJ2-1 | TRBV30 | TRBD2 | TGTGCCTGGAGTGTAGGGACTAGCGGGAGGAGTGGTGAGCAGTTCTTC | CAWSVGTSGRSGEQFF
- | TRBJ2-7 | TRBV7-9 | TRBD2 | TGTGCCAGCAGCTCCAGGCTAGCGGGGGCACCCTCCTACGAGCAGTACTTC | CASSSRLAGAPSYEQYF
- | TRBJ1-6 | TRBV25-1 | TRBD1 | TGTGCCAGCAGGAGAACCTCCGGGACAGCAAATTCACCCCTCCACTTT | CASRRTSGTANSPLHF